This TCR beta chain is drawn from a study of blood T cell repertoires in COVID-19. Across the study: Acute and convalescent COVID-19 specimens originated in the United States, Italy and Spain. Sources were T cells, B-cell-depleted T cells, or PBMCs; the material itself was cDNA or gDNA.

The CDR3 is 17 amino acids. Germline V gives CDR1 SNHLY, CDR2 FYNNEI. Trimming took 10 bases from V and 12 from J; bases not matched to a gene: 24. Original data processing: Estimates of nucleated cell counts were drawn from the amplification of reference gene primers. Data came from immunoSEQ multiplex PCR; TCRdb stores just in-frame clones and leaves some out. V and J calls and clone size are those listed in that table; D and trimming were worked out from the DNA. The data show around 19,000 clones, with roughly 86% seen just once and over 9.5% held by the top ten. The rearrangement uses TRBV2 and TRBJ2-1; 10 bases are shared with TRBD1. The material sequenced was peripheral blood. The receptor was isolated from a human donor in a cohort sampled during active COVID-19. The CDR3 is CATRQGAEFVGRMGQFF. CDR3 nucleotides: TGTGCCACGAGACAGGGGGCAGAATTTGTCGGGCGGATGGGGCAGTTCTTC.